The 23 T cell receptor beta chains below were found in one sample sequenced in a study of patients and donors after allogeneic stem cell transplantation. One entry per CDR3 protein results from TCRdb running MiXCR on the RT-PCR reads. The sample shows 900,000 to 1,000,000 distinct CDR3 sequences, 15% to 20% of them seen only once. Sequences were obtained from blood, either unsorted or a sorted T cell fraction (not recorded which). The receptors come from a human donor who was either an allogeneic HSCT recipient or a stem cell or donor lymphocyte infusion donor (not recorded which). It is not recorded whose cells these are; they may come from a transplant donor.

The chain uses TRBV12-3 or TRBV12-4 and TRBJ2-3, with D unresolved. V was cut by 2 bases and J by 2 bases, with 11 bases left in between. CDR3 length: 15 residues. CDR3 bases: TGTGCCAGCAGTTTAATGCGGTCCCACACAGATACGCAGTATTTT. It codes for CASSLMRSHTDTQYF.

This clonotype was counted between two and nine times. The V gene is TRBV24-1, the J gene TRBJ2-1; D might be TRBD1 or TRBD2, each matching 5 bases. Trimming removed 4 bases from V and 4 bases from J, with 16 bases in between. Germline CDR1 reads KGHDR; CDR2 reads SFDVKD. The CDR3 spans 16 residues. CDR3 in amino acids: CATSEPWGGPYNEQFF. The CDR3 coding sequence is TGTGCCACCAGTGAACCTTGGGGCGGGCCGTACAATGAGCAGTTCTTC.

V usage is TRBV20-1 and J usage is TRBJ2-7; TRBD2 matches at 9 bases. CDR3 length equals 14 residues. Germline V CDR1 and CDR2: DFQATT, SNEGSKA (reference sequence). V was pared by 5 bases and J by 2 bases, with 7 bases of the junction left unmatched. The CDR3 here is CSALGGTSTYEQYF. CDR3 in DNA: TGCAGTGCTCTAGGCGGGACTAGCACCTACGAGCAGTACTTC.

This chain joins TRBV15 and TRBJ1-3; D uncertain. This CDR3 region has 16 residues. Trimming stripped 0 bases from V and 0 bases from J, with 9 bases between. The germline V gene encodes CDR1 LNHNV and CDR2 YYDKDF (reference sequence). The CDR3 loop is CATSRDGRLSGNTIYF. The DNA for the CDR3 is TGTGCCACCAGCAGAGATGGAAGGCTCTCTGGAAACACCATATATTTT.

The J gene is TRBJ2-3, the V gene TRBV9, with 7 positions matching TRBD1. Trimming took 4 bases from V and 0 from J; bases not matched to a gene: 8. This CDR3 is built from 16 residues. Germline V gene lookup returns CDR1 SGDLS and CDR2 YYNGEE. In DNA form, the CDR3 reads TGTGCCAGCAGCATGACATTGGACAGGAGCACAGATACGCAGTATTTT. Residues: CASSMTLDRSTDTQYF.

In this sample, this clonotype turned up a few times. CDR3 in amino acids: CSARALFRDRVTDTQYF. The CDR3 DNA is TGCAGTGCTAGAGCATTATTCCGGGACAGAGTCACAGATACGCAGTATTTT. The gene calls are TRBV20-1 and TRBJ2-3, with TRBD1 matching over 7 bases. V dropped 1 base and J dropped 2; count of bases not matched to a gene: 12. The CDR3 spans 17 residues. Germline-derived CDR1 and CDR2 are DFQATT and SNEGSKA (reference sequence).

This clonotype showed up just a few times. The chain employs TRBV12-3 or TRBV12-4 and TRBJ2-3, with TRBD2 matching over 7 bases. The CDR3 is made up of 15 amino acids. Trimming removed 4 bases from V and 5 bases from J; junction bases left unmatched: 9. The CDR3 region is CASSSLGWGGDTQYF. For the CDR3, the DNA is TGTGCCAGCAGTTCCCTGGGGTGGGGGGGAGATACGCAGTATTTT.

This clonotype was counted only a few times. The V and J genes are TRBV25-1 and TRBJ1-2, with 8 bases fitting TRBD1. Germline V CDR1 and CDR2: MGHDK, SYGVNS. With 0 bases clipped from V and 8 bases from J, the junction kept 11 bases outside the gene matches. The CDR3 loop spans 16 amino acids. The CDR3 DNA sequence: TGTGCCAGCAGTGAATATGGGGGGACAGGTCTGCGAGGCTACACCTTC. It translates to CASSEYGGTGLRGYTF.

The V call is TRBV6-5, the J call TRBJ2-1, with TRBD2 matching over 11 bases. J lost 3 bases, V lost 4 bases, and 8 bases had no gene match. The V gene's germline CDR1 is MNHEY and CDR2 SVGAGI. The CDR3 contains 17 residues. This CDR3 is CASSWSSGRDFYNEQFF. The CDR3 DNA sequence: TGTGCCAGCAGTTGGAGTAGCGGGAGGGATTTCTACAATGAGCAGTTCTTC.

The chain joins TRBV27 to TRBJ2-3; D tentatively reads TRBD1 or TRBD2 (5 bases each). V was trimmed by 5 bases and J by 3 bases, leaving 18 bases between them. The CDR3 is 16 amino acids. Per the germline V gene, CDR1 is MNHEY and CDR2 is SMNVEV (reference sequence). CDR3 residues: CASSPQSWDDTDTQYF. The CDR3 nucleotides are TGTGCCAGCAGTCCCCAGTCGTGGGACGATACAGATACGCAGTATTTT.

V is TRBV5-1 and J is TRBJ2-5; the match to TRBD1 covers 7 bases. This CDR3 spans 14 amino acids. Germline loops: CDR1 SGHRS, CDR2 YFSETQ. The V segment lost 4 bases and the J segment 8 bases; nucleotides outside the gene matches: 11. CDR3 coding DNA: TGCGCCAGCAGCCCAAAAGTACAGGGGCCAACCCAGTACTTC. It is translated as CASSPKVQGPTQYF.

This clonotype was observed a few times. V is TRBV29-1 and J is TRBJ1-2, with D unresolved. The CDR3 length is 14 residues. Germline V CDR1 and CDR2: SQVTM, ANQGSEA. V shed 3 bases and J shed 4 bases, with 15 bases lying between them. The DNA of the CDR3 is TGCAGCGTTGACGCAGCTGCCACGCCCTATGGCTACACCTTC. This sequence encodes CSVDAAATPYGYTF.

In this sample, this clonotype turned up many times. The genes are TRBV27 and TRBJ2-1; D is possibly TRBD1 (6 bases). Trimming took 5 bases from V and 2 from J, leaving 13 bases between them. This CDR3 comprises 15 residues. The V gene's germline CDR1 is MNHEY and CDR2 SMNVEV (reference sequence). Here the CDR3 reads CASSIRQATYNEQFF. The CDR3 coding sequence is TGTGCCAGCAGTATTCGACAGGCTACCTACAATGAGCAGTTCTTC.

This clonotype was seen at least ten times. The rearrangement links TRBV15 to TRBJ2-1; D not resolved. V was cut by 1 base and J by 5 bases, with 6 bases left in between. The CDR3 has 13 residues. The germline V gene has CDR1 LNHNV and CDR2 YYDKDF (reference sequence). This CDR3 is CATSRVMDNEQFF. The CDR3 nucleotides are TGTGCCACCAGCAGAGTGATGGACAATGAGCAGTTCTTC.

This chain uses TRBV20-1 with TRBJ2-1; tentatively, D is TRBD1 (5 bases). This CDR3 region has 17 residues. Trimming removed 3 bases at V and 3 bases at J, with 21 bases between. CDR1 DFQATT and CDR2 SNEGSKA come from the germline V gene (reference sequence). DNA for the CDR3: TGCAGTGCTAGCAGAGACAGCCGCCAAATGGGCTACAATGAGCAGTTCTTC. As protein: CSASRDSRQMGYNEQFF.

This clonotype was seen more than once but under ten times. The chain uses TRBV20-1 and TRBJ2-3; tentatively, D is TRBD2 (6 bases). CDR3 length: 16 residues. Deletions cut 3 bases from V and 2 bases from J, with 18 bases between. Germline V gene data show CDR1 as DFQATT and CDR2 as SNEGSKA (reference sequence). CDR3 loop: CSARRRVLRDTDTQYF. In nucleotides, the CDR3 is TGCAGTGCTAGGAGGCGTGTTTTGCGGGACACAGATACGCAGTATTTT.

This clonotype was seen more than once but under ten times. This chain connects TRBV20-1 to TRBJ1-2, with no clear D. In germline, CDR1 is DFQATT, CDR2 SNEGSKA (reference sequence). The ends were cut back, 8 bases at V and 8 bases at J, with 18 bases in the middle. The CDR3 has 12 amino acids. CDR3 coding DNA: TGCAGTTCCCGGGAGAACCTTCGGGGCTACACCTTC. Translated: CSSRENLRGYTF.

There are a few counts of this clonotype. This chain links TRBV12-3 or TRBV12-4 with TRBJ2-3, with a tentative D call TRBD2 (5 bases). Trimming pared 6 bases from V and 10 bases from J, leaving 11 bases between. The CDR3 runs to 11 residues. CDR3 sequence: CASRGLGAQYF. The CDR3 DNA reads TGTGCCAGCAGGGGCCTCGGGGCGCAGTATTTT.

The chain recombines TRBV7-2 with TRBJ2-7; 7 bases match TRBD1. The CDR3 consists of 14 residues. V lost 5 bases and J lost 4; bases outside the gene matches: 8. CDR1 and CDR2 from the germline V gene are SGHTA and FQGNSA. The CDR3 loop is CASSTPDRVYEQYF. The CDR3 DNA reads TGTGCCAGCAGCACACCTGACAGGGTATACGAGCAGTACTTC.

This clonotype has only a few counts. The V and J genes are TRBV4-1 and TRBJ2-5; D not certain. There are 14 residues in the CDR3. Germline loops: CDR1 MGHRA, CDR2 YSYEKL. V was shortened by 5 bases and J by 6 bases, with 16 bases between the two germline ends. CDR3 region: CASSLGPEAQTQYF. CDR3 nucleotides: TGCGCCAGCAGCTTAGGACCCGAGGCGCAGACCCAGTACTTC.

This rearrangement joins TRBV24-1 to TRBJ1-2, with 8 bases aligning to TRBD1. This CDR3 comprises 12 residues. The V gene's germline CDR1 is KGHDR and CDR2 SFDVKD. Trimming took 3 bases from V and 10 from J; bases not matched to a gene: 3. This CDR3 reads CATSDKDRDYTF. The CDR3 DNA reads TGTGCCACCAGTGATAAGGACAGGGACTACACCTTC.

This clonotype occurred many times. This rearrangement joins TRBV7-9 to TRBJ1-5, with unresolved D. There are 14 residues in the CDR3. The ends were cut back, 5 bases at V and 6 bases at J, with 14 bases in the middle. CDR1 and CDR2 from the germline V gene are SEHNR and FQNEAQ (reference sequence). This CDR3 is CASSPSSGGQPQHF. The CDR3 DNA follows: TGTGCCAGCAGCCCATCCTCCGGAGGTCAGCCCCAGCATTTT.

CDR3: CSVHRTGLNTEAFF. CDR3 bases: TGCAGCGTTCACCGGACAGGGTTGAACACTGAAGCTTTCTTT. The chain joins TRBV29-1 to TRBJ1-1; 8 nucleotides align to TRBD1. The V and J ends lost 5 bases and 0 bases, in that order; junction bases with no gene match: 5. The CDR3 has 14 residues. In germline, CDR1 is SQVTM, CDR2 ANQGSEA.